The 15 T cell receptor beta chains listed next were all sequenced from one sample in a study of chemoradiotherapy in HPV16-positive cancers. The method was immunoSEQ multiplex PCR; TCRdb's version includes in-frame clones alone and lacks a portion of them. The table lists around 12,000 clones, around 66% of them singletons. This sample was gathered from a patient who underwent chemoradiotherapy. The receptors come from a human donor with HPV-associated anogenital cancer.

V and J are TRBV6-5 and TRBJ2-7, with TRBD2 matching over 8 bases. Germline CDR1 reads MNHEY; CDR2 reads SVGAGI. This CDR3 comprises 13 residues. V was clipped by 11 bases and J by 3 bases; unmatched bases: 9. CDR3 amino acids: CAQTGGAFYEQYF. CDR3 nucleotides: TGTGCCCAAACCGGGGGGGCCTTCTACGAGCAGTACTTC.

This chain links TRBV7-8 with TRBJ2-3; weak D call: TRBD2 (6 bases). Germline CDR1 SGHVS, CDR2 FQNEAQ. The V gene lost 2 bases and the J gene lost 0 bases, with 9 bases spanning the gap. CDR3 length: 15 amino acids. The DNA for the CDR3 is TGTGCCAGCAGCTTACGGGGGTATAGCACAGATACGCAGTATTTT. As protein: CASSLRGYSTDTQYF.

Of note for this clone: Germline and junction disagree at one end, which may indicate a read error. V gene TRBV7-7 combines with J gene TRBJ1-2, with 8 positions matching TRBD1. CDR3 size: 14 residues. Per germline, CDR1 SSHAT and CDR2 FNYEAQ (reference sequence). The CDR3 sequence: CASSPLTGGARYTF. The CDR3 DNA is TGTGCTAGCAGCCCATTAACAGGGGGTGCTCGCTACACCTTC.

In nucleotides, the CDR3 is TGCGCCAGCAGCTTGGTGGGACAGGGAGCTGGGGCCAACGTCCTGACTTTC. It is translated as CASSLVGQGAGANVLTF. The V and J genes are TRBV5-1 and TRBJ2-6, with TRBD1 identical over 9 bases. Losses at the gene ends were 0 bases for V and 2 bases for J; bases not matched to a gene: 3. Per the germline V gene, CDR1 is SGHRS and CDR2 is YFSETQ. This CDR3 comprises 17 residues.

This clone has a handful of counts. The J gene is TRBJ2-1, the V gene TRBV5-1, with D maybe TRBD1 (7 bases). The V gene lost 4 bases and the J gene lost 0 bases, with 26 bases spanning the gap. CDR1 is SGHRS, CDR2 YFSETQ, per germline. The CDR3 runs to 20 residues. Here the CDR3 DNA reads TGCGCCAGCAGCCTAGACCTTAGCTATGGCGGGGACAGCTCCTACAATGAGCAGTTCTTC. This codes for CASSLDLSYGGDSSYNEQFF. The variable domain in full, with the rest retrieved from reference TRBV5-1 and TRBJ2-1, is KAGVTQTPRYLIKTRGQQVTLSCSPISGHRSVSWYQQTPGQGLQFLFEYFSETQRNKGNFPGRFSGRQFSNSRSEMNVSTLELGDSALYLCASSLDLSYGGDSSYNEQFFGPGTRLTVL.

The CDR3, as DNA: TGTGCCACCTCCCGGACAGGCTCGGGGAACTATGGCTACACCTTC. It yields the protein CATSRTGSGNYGYTF. The rearrangement joins TRBV6-5 to TRBJ1-2; 7 bases fit TRBD1. Germline loops: CDR1 MNHEY, CDR2 SVGAGI. The J segment lost 2 bases and the V segment lost 10 bases, leaving 13 bases of the junction unmatched. The length of the CDR3 is 15 residues.

This rearrangement joins TRBV5-3 to TRBJ1-1; no firm D call. TRBV5-3 is flagged as an ORF with uncertain function. Trimming pared 4 bases from V and 8 bases from J, leaving 21 bases between. The CDR3 loop spans 15 amino acids. The CDR3 spells CARSGRPDLSYEAFF. The CDR3 DNA follows: TGTGCCAGAAGCGGACGCCCGGATTTAAGTTACGAAGCTTTCTTT.

The chain uses TRBV9 and TRBJ2-4, with D possibly matching TRBD1 (5 bases). The CDR3 loop spans 14 amino acids. Between the trimmed V and J ends, which lost 0 bases and 7 bases, there was a span of 11 bases. The germline gives CDR1 SGDLS, CDR2 YYNGEE. The CDR3 DNA sequence: TGTGCCAGCAGCGTAGGTGGGGCAGGGAACATTCAGTACTTC. Translation: CASSVGGAGNIQYF.

The chain recombines TRBV7-8 with TRBJ1-2; 8 nucleotides align to TRBD1. Germline values: CDR1 SGHVS, CDR2 FQNEAQ. Trimming cost V 5 bases and J 2 bases; bases outside gene matches: 4. The CDR3 runs to 14 residues. CDR3 sequence: CASSKGQGNYGYTF. CDR3 nucleotide sequence: TGTGCCAGCAGCAAAGGACAGGGAAACTATGGCTACACCTTC.

This clone was seen more than once but under ten times. The chain couples TRBV5-6 to TRBJ1-6; D not certain. Germline loops: CDR1 SGHDT, CDR2 YYEEEE. Trimming took off 3 bases at V and 9 bases at J, with 4 bases between the two ends. This CDR3 comprises 11 residues. CDR3 sequence reads: CASSSLSPLHF. For the CDR3, the DNA is TGTGCCAGCAGCTCCCTTTCACCCCTCCACTTT.

The rearrangement joins TRBV6-6 to TRBJ2-5; D is possibly TRBD2 (5 bases). Germline lookup yields CDR1 MNHNY and CDR2 SVGAGI (reference sequence). The CDR3 has 16 residues. V was pared by 0 bases and J by 5 bases, with 16 bases between. DNA for the CDR3: TGTGCCAGCAGTTACTCGGGCGGGCACCTGGGGGAGACCCAGTACTTC. Translated, it gives CASSYSGGHLGETQYF.

V is TRBV5-8 and J is TRBJ2-7; D might be TRBD2 (6 bases). The CDR3 has 16 residues. V lost 4 bases and J lost 2, with 19 bases in between. The germline V gene has CDR1 SGHTS and CDR2 YDEGEE. Here the CDR3 DNA reads TGTGCCAGCAGCAAATTTCCGGGACGGGGGACCTACGAGCAGTACTTC. Translating gives CASSKFPGRGTYEQYF.

The chain links TRBV29-1 to TRBJ2-3; D call uncertain. Trimming removed 3 bases from V and 0 bases from J, with 10 bases in between. This CDR3 comprises 14 residues. CDR1 is SQVTM, CDR2 ANQGSEA, per germline. CDR3 amino acids: CSVDSPFSTDTQYF. The CDR3 coding sequence is TGCAGCGTTGACAGCCCATTTAGCACAGATACGCAGTATTTT.

V and J are TRBV10-1 and TRBJ1-3; a possible D gene is TRBD1 (6 bases). The germline V and J ends were trimmed by 3 bases and 0 bases, with 15 bases remaining between them. CDR3 length: 17 amino acids. From germline, CDR1 is WNHNN and CDR2 SYGVQD (reference sequence). CDR3 DNA: TGCGCCAGCAGTGAAGAGCAGGGGTCCCACTCTGGAAACACCATATATTTT. Protein product: CASSEEQGSHSGNTIYF.

The CDR3 spells CASSPSTGGRTGELFF. The CDR3 DNA follows: TGCGCCAGCAGCCCGTCAACGGGGGGTCGAACCGGGGAGCTGTTTTTT. V gene TRBV4-1 combines with J gene TRBJ2-2; 7 bases match TRBD2. Germline assignment: CDR1 MGHRA and CDR2 YSYEKL. The trim removed 4 bases at V and 5 bases at J, leaving 10 bases unmatched. The CDR3 is made up of 16 amino acids.